This T cell receptor beta chain stems from a study of shared clonotypes between healthy human individuals. The assay was immunoSEQ multiplex PCR, and TCRdb's table has in-frame clones only and misses some. The data show hundreds of thousands of clones, 72% seen once. CDR3 length equals 12 residues. The V and J ends lost 0 bases and 8 bases respectively, with 7 bases between them. Germline V CDR1 and CDR2: SGHAT, FQNNGV. Sequencing was done on a sample of memory CD4+ T cells sorted from blood. Subset here: CD45RA-negative fraction. The clonotype comes from a young woman in good health. The chain recombines TRBV11-2 with TRBJ2-5; D remains unclear. CDR3: CASSLDRSTQYF. The CDR3 bases are TGTGCCAGCAGCTTAGATCGCAGTACCCAGTACTTC. Filled out from reference TRBV11-2 and TRBJ2-5, the complete variable domain reads EAGVAQSPRYKIIEKRQSVAFWCNPISGHATLYWYQQILGQGPKLLIQFQNNGVVDDSQLPKDRFSAERLKGVDSTLKIQPAKLEDSAVYLCASSLDRSTQYFGPGTRLLVL.